The following is a T cell receptor beta chain sequence with its context. Its cognate antigen has yet to be identified. There are no base qualities to consult, and no much larger clone falls within one base. The entry originates in a study of cytomegalovirus exposure and HLA in healthy donors (TCRdb year 2017). Background for the entire study: An earlier analysis of under 600 of the donors reported 250 to 350 Gb of sequence data and more than 90 million unique TCR beta sequences from about 200 million T cells. Both class I and class II loci were covered by HLA typing, at four-digit resolution. The study was designed to test whether signatures of past pathogen exposure could be identified by cataloging public T cell receptors. In a later analysis, previously published TCR beta repertoires from 500 to 750 donors were re-analyzed and high-resolution HLA genotyping was added so that TCR occurrence patterns could be studied. All discovery cohort repertoires had been generated on a single sequencing platform. Several DR-DQ haplotypes were handled as single units for association and clustering because linkage in the cohort was strong. In the later analysis, no new phenotypic data were used to find candidate immune exposures; instead, reliance was placed on TCR beta sequences and their occurrence across donors. On average, 235,054 unique TCR beta nucleotide sequences were sequenced per donor among about 400 genotyped donors of the cohort, with about 17% of those sequences being non-productive. The study used immunosequencing to profile the T cell repertoires of about 670 subjects and linked those repertoires to cytomegalovirus serostatus. High-throughput TCR immunosequencing, statistical association of individual TCRs with disease status, and machine learning were combined to predict cytomegalovirus infection status. A later genetic analysis used genome-wide SNP genotypes for about 65% of the 666 donors, treating that subset as a discovery cohort. Besides the first cohort of more than 650 subjects, a separate validation cohort made up of about 120 different subjects was used. Of the approximately 400 genotyped donors, over 80% were placed in the genetic ancestry cluster associated with self-reported Caucasian donors. An early release covering some 640 HLA-typed donors comprised about 310 gigabases of sequencing data and around 80 million unique TCR sequences. To decide whether each TCR beta V gene segment behaved as functional or pseudogenic, an earlier analysis of some 540 of the donors relied on high-throughput TCR beta sequencing. Typing coverage varied by locus: about 629-630 donors for A, B, C, DRB1 and DQB1; about 520 for DQA1; more than 600 for DPA1; some 470 for DPB1. Donor age, sex, ethnicity and CMV serostatus were compiled together with the repertoire data. The paper's findings and limits, for the study overall: The study gave a list of some 150 TCR beta chains associated with cytomegalovirus. According to a later analysis, most CMV-associated TCR beta chains appeared to be HLA-restricted, and the HLA associations seemed to be driven largely by CMV exposure. A further reported finding was that TCR beta sequences accurately predicted the HLA-A and HLA-B alleles for most subjects in the first cohort. Sequencing depth was assumed to be roughly uniform across donors in the presence/absence analyses, though that assumption may not hold. The 87-base-pair reads could not distinguish some IMGT-functional V segments, including TRBV6-2 and TRBV6-3, so those segments were excluded. In a later analysis, the rate of TCR association differed among HLA loci, with DRB1 alleles having the most associated TCRs and HLA-C alleles having the fewest. At a false discovery rate of 0.05, a later analysis linked around 17,000 TCR beta sequences to specific HLA alleles. This cohort had only TCR beta chains sequenced, and the lack of alpha or paired-chain data limited which features could be detected. Assigning TCR associations to individual alleles was difficult when HLA alleles, especially DR and DQ, strongly co-occurred. Because HLA typing was missing for some donors at each locus, association tests included only the typed subset. According to a later analysis, parvovirus B19, influenza, CMV and Epstein-Barr virus appeared linked to several top co-occurrence clusters. Correlated functional status among segregating V segments might reflect linkage disequilibrium, but an unknown experimental factor could not be ruled out. The classifier was reported to diagnose cytomegalovirus status with high specificity and sensitivity in both the original cohort and the validation cohort. A few of the identified cytomegalovirus-associated TCR beta chains were confirmed in vitro to be specific for cytomegalovirus antigens. Broadly in line with IMGT annotations, most TCR beta V segments showed up in productive rearrangements about 90% or about 30% of the time in an earlier analysis of roughly 590 of the donors. CMV serostatus was the only immune exposure information available for the cohort. In a later analysis, HLA-associated TCR beta chains showed more clonal expansion and lower generation probabilities than non-associated chains that were equally common. The sequencing pipeline was judged likely to have produced a cluster of highly shared sequence variants as a technical artifact. While some public TCRs were present in many individuals, most TCR sequences turned up only very rarely across donors. An association between a missense DCLRE1C variant and V-gene and J-gene trimming of TCR beta chains was found in a later genetic analysis and replicated in an independent cohort. Because counts were too low, 15 or so rarely observed V segments, including chromosome 9 orphons, were excluded from the earlier analysis of several hundred of the donors. It was suggested by the authors that the approach could potentially be generalized to other disease states and immunological phenotypes. In a later genetic analysis, fewer N-insertions in productive TCRs were reported among donors in an Asian-associated ancestry cluster than the roughly 700-donor mean.

In total, roughly 710 healthy bone marrow donors made up the cohort. Cohort members were all nominally healthy when sampled, although unrecorded immune exposures were likely present. The donor was CMV seronegative and was included in the group of around 320 seronegative cohort members. A peripheral blood sample was provided by each donor, and peripheral blood mononuclear cells were used for TCR beta sequencing. The Qiagen DNeasy Blood Extraction Kit was used to extract genomic DNA from the blood cell samples. The protocol used for the library was the immunoSEQ multiplex PCR assay. The multiplex PCR relied on a mix of 60 forward primers for TCR Vbeta segments and 13 reverse primers for TCR Jbeta segments. The CDR3 region of rearranged TCR beta genes was amplified from genomic DNA with a multiplex PCR assay. The Illumina HiSeq System was used to sequence the amplified TCR beta libraries as 87-base-pair reads. Concerning the study's data processing: Across the roughly 670 repertoires, a later analysis counted approximately 83 million unique TCR beta chains, 8.5 million to 12 million of which were shared by at least two donors. To remove PCR and sequencing errors, raw reads were error-corrected and collapsed into unique sequences using a nearest-neighbor algorithm that merged closely related sequences. To assign V, D and J gene segments, CDR3 sequences were aligned to IMGT reference sequences. Each retained sequence needed at least a six-nucleotide match to both a V gene segment and a J gene segment. Rearrangements were classified as productive when the CDR3 lacked stop codons and remained in frame with V and J, and all other rearrangements were classified as non-productive. Following IMGT convention, CDR3 was defined as the stretch from the second conserved V-encoded cysteine to the conserved J-encoded phenylalanine. In an earlier analysis of 550 to 650 of the donors, sequences lacking an unambiguous match to a single V gene segment were excluded. In an earlier analysis of several hundred of the donors, a V segment was called functional when productive rearrangements were above 56.7%, and segregating when the standard deviation between donors exceeded 5%. A statistical classification framework was developed to diagnose cytomegalovirus status using the catalog of TCR beta chain sequences. V and J gene assignment, in a later analysis, came from comparing TCR nucleotide sequences with IMGT/GENE-DB human TR gene sequences. Using the TCRdist pipeline, a later analysis assigned CDR3 sequences along with most-parsimonious VDJ recombination scenarios. In a later analysis, each TCR beta chain was defined by its CDR3 amino acid sequence together with its V-gene family, and reads lacking a unique V-gene family were excluded. A later analysis removed 600 or so highly shared, low-generation-probability nucleotide sequences to deal with suspected cross-contamination and a sequencing artifact. In a later analysis, a clonal expansion index was calculated for each public chain from normalized within-repertoire ranks of inferred template counts. In a later analysis, generation probabilities were computed with a VDJ recombination model fitted to out-of-frame rearrangements, and the resulting probabilities were checked against IGoR. A later analysis scored TCR-TCR, TCR-HLA and TCR-CMV co-occurrence with hypergeometric tests, applying a repertoire-size bias correction to TCR pairs. To estimate false discovery rates, a later analysis permuted the HLA or CMV assignments 20 times. In a later analysis, co-occurring TCRs were grouped with DBSCAN, and TCRdist sequence similarity was added when clustering was performed within HLA-allele-positive subsets. Repertoires with fewer than 30,000 or more than 120,000 public chains, plus five repertoires with anomalous nucleotide sharing, were excluded from co-occurrence clustering. Drawn from immuneACCESS, this table holds only the in-frame rearrangements with V and J called that TCRdb kept. Clones are partly lost; checked studies trace under half to an unresolved V gene and leave the rest unexplained. V and J calls and clone size come straight from that table; D and trimming were deduced from the DNA. Counted in this sample were some 170,000 clones; approximately 80% of them appeared once. 1.5% to 2% of the sample lies in the top ten.

CDR1 and CDR2, looked up from the germline V gene (reference sequence), are SEHNR and FQNEAQ. Trimming leaves V shorter by 8 bases and J shorter by 0 bases, with the junction holding 1 base beyond the gene matches. The CDR3 covers 12 residues, taking in both the cysteine and the phenylalanine. Just CDR3 DNA is preserved here, 36 bases in frame from base 1. This receptor was identified in a woman in her twenties or thirties in good health and CMV-seronegative. The sequencing input was PBMCs. The V and J genes are TRBV7-9 and TRBJ2-7; 7 middle bases align to TRBD1. The nucleotide sequence reads TGTGCCAGCGCAGGGGGCTCCTACGAGCAGTACTTC. The resulting protein is CASAGGSYEQYF.